The 15 T cell receptor beta chains given below trace back to one sample, sequenced in a study of blood T cell repertoires in COVID-19. Profiling relied on immunoSEQ multiplex PCR, and the TCRdb table lists in-frame clones only, not all of them. Altogether roughly 130,000 clones are present, more than 70% being singletons, with the ten largest covering around an eighth. Sequenced: peripheral blood. These TCRs come from a woman aged 25 to 45 who had recovered from COVID-19.

The V gene is TRBV2, the J gene TRBJ1-5; D is uncertain. Germline loops: CDR1 SNHLY, CDR2 FYNNEI. With 8 bases removed from V and 3 bases from J, the gap between germline ends came to 8 bases. This CDR3 region has 12 residues. The CDR3 sequence is CASASSNQPQHF. The CDR3 nucleotides are TGTGCCAGCGCTAGTTCCAATCAGCCCCAGCATTTT.

The V gene is TRBV6-5, the J gene TRBJ2-7; D uncertain. This CDR3 spans 16 amino acids. From germline, CDR1 is MNHEY and CDR2 SVGAGI. V lost 3 bases and J lost 0, with 15 bases in between. The CDR3 reads CASSYGGGLPSYEQYF. The CDR3, as DNA: TGTGCCAGCAGTTATGGCGGCGGATTACCCTCCTACGAGCAGTACTTC.

This rearrangement joins TRBV6-4 to TRBJ2-6; a weak D match, TRBD1 (6 bases). Per germline, CDR1 MRHNA and CDR2 SNTAGT. CDR3 length: 15 amino acids. The V end lost 6 bases, the J end lost 0 bases, and 9 bases lay between the germline ends. The CDR3 DNA reads TGTGCCAGCAGCCGGACAGACTCTGGGGCCAACGTCCTGACTTTC. Its protein is CASSRTDSGANVLTF.

The rearrangement uses TRBV19 and TRBJ2-5, with TRBD2 matching over 11 bases. This CDR3 comprises 17 residues. V lost 1 base to trimming and J lost 1 base; unmatched junction nucleotides: 5. From germline, CDR1 is LNHDA and CDR2 SQIVND (reference sequence). CDR3 in DNA: TGTGCCAGTAGTATAGTCCCTAGCGGGGGGACCCAAGAGACCCAGTACTTC. Protein: CASSIVPSGGTQETQYF.

The V and J genes are TRBV3-1 (or the pseudogene TRBV3-2) and TRBJ2-3; 10 bases fit TRBD2. From germline, CDR1 is LGHDT and CDR2 YNNKEL (reference sequence). Losses at the gene ends were 0 bases for V and 5 bases for J; bases not matched to a gene: 8. This CDR3 has 17 amino acids. CDR3 bases: TGTGCCAGCAGCCAAGATCGCGGGACTAGCGTTGGAGATACGCAGTATTTT. This translates into CASSQDRGTSVGDTQYF.

CDR3 sequence: CASSYSMRHEQYF. DNA of the CDR3: TGTGCCAGCAGTTACTCGATGAGGCACGAGCAGTACTTC. The chain carries TRBV6-5 and TRBJ2-7, with no clear D. Germline V lookup: CDR1 MNHEY, CDR2 SVGAGI. CDR3 length: 13 amino acids. Trimming shortened V by 0 bases and J by 5 bases, and 8 bases separated the two germline ends.

Only one count was recorded for this clone. The chain has TRBV7-3 and TRBJ2-5; 11 bases fit TRBD2. This CDR3 region has 15 residues. Trimming removed 4 bases from V and 4 bases from J; junction bases left unmatched: 5. The germline V gene has CDR1 SGHTA and CDR2 FQGTGA. The CDR3 loop reads CASSYTSGGGETQYF. CDR3 DNA: TGTGCCAGCAGCTACACTAGCGGGGGAGGAGAGACCCAGTACTTC.

The chain employs TRBV6-6 and TRBJ2-2; a weak D match, TRBD1 (6 bases). The CDR3 spans 16 residues. Trimming took 6 bases from V and 0 from J, leaving 14 bases between them. Germline CDR1 is MNHNY and CDR2 is SVGAGI (reference sequence). CDR3 amino acids: CASSGQHETNTGELFF. The CDR3 DNA reads TGTGCCAGCAGCGGACAGCACGAAACGAACACCGGGGAGCTGTTTTTT.

The chain is built from TRBV30 and TRBJ1-2, with 10 positions matching TRBD1. The CDR3 loop spans 13 amino acids. CDR1 and CDR2 from the germline V gene are GTSNPN and SVGIG (reference sequence). Trimming cost V 4 bases and J 7 bases; bases outside gene matches: 6. The CDR3 loop reads CAWKWDRGIGYTF. DNA of the CDR3: TGTGCCTGGAAATGGGACAGGGGTATTGGCTACACCTTC.

The chain employs TRBV19 and TRBJ1-2; 9 nucleotides align to TRBD1. Looked up from germline, CDR1 is LNHDA and CDR2 is SQIVND (reference sequence). V lost 4 bases to trimming and J lost 0 bases; unmatched junction nucleotides: 3. The CDR3 contains 15 residues. CDR3 sequence (DNA): TGTGCCAGTAGTACACGGGACAGGGCTAACTATGGCTACACCTTC. It codes for CASSTRDRANYGYTF.

Concerning this clone: This same CDR3 is encoded by further DNA sequences in the sample. The chain couples TRBV29-1 to TRBJ2-1, with TRBD1 matching 7 bases. The germline V gene has CDR1 SQVTM and CDR2 ANQGSEA. J lost 8 bases, V lost 4 bases, and 2 bases had no gene match. The length of the CDR3 is 11 residues. CDR3: CSVATGDEQFF. In DNA form, the CDR3 reads TGCAGCGTTGCCACAGGGGATGAGCAGTTCTTC.

In its sample, this clone was seen once. The rearrangement links TRBV2 to TRBJ1-1; D is perhaps TRBD1 (5 bases). V lost 4 bases, J lost 4 bases, and 19 bases lay in between. Looked up from germline, CDR1 is SNHLY and CDR2 is FYNNEI. This CDR3 has 16 residues. The CDR3 here is CASSVRPGGGGTEAFF. As DNA, the CDR3 is TGTGCCAGCAGTGTTCGACCTGGGGGGGGAGGCACTGAAGCTTTCTTT. The full variable domain, with the rest looked up from reference TRBV2 and TRBJ1-1, is EPEVTQTPSHQVTQMGQEVILRCVPISNHLYFYWYRQILGQKVEFLVSFYNNEISEKSEIFDDQFSVERPDGSNFTLKIRSTKLEDSAMYFCASSVRPGGGGTEAFFGQGTRLTVV.

The chain has TRBV6-5 and TRBJ1-3; D not certain. CDR1 and CDR2 from the germline V gene are MNHEY and SVGAGI. V was shortened by 0 bases and J by 1 base, with 10 bases between the two germline ends. This CDR3 spans 16 amino acids. CDR3 DNA sequence: TGTGCCAGCAGTTACTCGAAGTCGGGTTCTGGAAACACCATATATTTT. As protein: CASSYSKSGSGNTIYF.

This chain joins TRBV30 and TRBJ1-5; 9 bases match TRBD1. Germline V gene lookup returns CDR1 GTSNPN and CDR2 SVGIG (reference sequence). V was pared by 2 bases and J by 5 bases, with 4 bases of the junction left unmatched. The CDR3 has 14 amino acids. The CDR3: CAWSPGTGYQPQHF. The CDR3 DNA sequence: TGTGCCTGGAGTCCCGGGACAGGGTATCAGCCCCAGCATTTT.

V is TRBV4-2 and J is TRBJ1-5; weak D call: TRBD1 (5 bases). The CDR3 has 14 amino acids. Germline loops: CDR1 LGHNA, CDR2 YNFKEQ. Between the trimmed V and J ends, which lost 3 bases and 4 bases, there was a span of 10 bases. The CDR3: CASSQGEGNQPQHF. CDR3 bases: TGTGCCAGCAGCCAGGGGGAGGGAAATCAGCCCCAGCATTTT.